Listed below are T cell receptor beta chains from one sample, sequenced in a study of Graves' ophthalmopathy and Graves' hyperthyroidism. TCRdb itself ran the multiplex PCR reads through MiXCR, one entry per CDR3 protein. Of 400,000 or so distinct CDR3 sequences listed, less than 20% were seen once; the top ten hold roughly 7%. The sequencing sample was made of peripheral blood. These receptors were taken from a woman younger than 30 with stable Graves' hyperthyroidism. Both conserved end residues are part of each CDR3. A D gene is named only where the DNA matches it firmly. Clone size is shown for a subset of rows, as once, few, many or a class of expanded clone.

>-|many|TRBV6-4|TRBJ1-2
TGTGCCAGCCGGGACGGTTATGGCTACACCTTC
CASRDGYGYTF
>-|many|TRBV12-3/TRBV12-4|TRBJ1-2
TGTGCCAGCAGGACCATAGGTACTAACTATGGCTACACCTTC
CASRTIGTNYGYTF
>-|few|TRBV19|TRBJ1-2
TGTGCCAGTAGTATAACAGGGTTTAACTATGGCTACACCTTC
CASSITGFNYGYTF
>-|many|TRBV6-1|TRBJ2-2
TGTGCCAGCAGTGAAGATGGTGCGAACACCGGGGAGCTGTTTTTT
CASSEDGANTGELFF
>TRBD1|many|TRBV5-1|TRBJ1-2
TGCGCCAGCAGCTCACGACAGGGTACCGACTATGGCTACACCTTC
CASSSRQGTDYGYTF
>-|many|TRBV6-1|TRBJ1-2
TGTGCCAGCAGTGACACTCAGGGCCGCATGGGCTATGGCTACACCTTC
CASSDTQGRMGYGYTF
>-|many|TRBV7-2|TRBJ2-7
TGTGCCAGCAGCTTATGGCAGGCCTACGAGCAGTACTTC
CASSLWQAYEQYF
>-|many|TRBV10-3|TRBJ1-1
TGTGCCATCAGTGTTGGCAGGGACACTATGAACACTGAAGCTTTCTTT
CAISVGRDTMNTEAFF
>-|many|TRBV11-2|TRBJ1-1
TGTGCCAGCAGCTTAGACGGGACGGTGAACACTGAAGCTTTCTTT
CASSLDGTVNTEAFF
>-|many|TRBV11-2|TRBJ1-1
TGTGCCAGCAGCTTGGGCCCCCTGTTCAGGAGGAACACTGAAGCTTTCTTT
CASSLGPLFRRNTEAFF
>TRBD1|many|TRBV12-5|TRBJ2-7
TGTGCTAGTGGTTTGGTACTGGGACAGGGGCACTACGAGCAGTACTTC
CASGLVLGQGHYEQYF
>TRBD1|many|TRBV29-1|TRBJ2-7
TGCAGCGTTGGACAGGGTAACTCCTACGAGCAGTACTTC
CSVGQGNSYEQYF
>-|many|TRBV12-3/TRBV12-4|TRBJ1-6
TGTGCCAGCAGGAAGCCGGGACTGGGAGATTCACCCCTCCACTTT
CASRKPGLGDSPLHF
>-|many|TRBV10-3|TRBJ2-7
TGTGCCACCGAGGCGGGGCTAACGGGCGAGCAGTACTTC
CATEAGLTGEQYF
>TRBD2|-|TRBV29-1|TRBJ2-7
TGCAGCGTTGAAGATCGGTTAGCGGGGGCCCACGAGCAGTACTTC
CSVEDRLAGAHEQYF
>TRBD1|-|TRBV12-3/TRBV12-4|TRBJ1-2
TGTGCCAGCAGTTCGGTAGAATATTGGGACAGGGAGCACTATGGCTACACCTTC
CASSSVEYWDREHYGYTF
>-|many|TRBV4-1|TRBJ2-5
TGCGCCAGCAGCCAAGAGTCAGGGAGGATAGGAGAGACCCAGTACTTC
CASSQESGRIGETQYF
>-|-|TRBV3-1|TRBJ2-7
TGTGCCAGCAGCCGGGACCCTAGCTCCTACGAGCAGTACTTC
CASSRDPSSYEQYF
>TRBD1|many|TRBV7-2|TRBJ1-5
TGTGCCAGCAGCACGGGACAGACAGTTGGTCAGCCCCAGCATTTT
CASSTGQTVGQPQHF
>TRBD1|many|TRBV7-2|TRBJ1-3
TGTGCCAGCAGCCGACGAGAGGGACAGGGGGCGTCTGGAAACACCATATATTTT
CASSRREGQGASGNTIYF
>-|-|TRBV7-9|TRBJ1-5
TGTGCCAGCAGCTTTGGGGGGGTTGGCAATCAGCCCCAGCATTTT
CASSFGGVGNQPQHF
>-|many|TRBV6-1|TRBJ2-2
TGTGCCAGCAGTGGCGTCCGGGCCACCGGGGAGCTGTTTTTT
CASSGVRATGELFF
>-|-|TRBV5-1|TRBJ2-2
TGCGCCAGCAACTACGATTTTGGTGATACCGGGGAGCTGTTTTTT
CASNYDFGDTGELFF
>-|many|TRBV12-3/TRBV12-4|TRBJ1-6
TGTGCCGGCAGTTTAGGGACGAGCTCCTATAATTCACCCCTCCACTTT
CAGSLGTSSYNSPLHF
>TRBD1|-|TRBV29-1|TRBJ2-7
TGCAGCGCTGCCGGGACAGGGGCAGACGAGCAGTACTTC
CSAAGTGADEQYF
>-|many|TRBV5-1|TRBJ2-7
TGCGCCAGCAGCTTTGACAGTTTGGGCTACGAGCAGTACTTC
CASSFDSLGYEQYF
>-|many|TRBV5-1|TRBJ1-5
TGCGCCAGCAGCCCAGACCCCGCGGGTCAGCCCCAGCATTTT
CASSPDPAGQPQHF
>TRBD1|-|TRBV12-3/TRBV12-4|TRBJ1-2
TGTGCCAGCAGTTTTCGACAGGGGCGCGGCTACACCTTC
CASSFRQGRGYTF